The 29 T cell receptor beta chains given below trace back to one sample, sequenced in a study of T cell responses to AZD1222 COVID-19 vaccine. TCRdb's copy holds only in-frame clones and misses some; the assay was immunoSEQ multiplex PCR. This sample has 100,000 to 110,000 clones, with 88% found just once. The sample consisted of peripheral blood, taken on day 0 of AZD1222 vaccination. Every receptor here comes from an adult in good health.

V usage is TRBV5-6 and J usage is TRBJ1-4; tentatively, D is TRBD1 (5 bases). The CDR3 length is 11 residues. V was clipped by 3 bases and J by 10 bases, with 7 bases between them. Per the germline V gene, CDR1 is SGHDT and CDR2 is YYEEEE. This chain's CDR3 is CASSWGGKLFF. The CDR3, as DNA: TGTGCCAGCAGCTGGGGCGGAAAACTGTTTTTT.

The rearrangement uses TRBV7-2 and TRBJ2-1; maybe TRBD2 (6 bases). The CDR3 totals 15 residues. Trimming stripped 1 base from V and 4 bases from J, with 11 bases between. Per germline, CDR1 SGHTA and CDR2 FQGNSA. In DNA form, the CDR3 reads TGTGCCAGCAGCTTAGTTCCTAGCGAGTACAATGAGCAGTTCTTC. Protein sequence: CASSLVPSEYNEQFF.

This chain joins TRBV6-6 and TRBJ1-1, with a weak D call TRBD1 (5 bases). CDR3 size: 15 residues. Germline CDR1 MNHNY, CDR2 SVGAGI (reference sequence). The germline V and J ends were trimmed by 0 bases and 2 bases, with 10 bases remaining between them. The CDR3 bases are TGTGCCAGCAGTTACTCGCCAGGGTTTAACACTGAAGCTTTCTTT. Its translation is CASSYSPGFNTEAFF.

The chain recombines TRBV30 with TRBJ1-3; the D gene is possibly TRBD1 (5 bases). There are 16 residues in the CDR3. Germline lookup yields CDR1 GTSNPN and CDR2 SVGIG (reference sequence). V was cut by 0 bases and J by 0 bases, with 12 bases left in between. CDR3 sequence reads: CAWSVGTEPSGNTIYF. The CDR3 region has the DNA TGTGCCTGGAGTGTAGGGACTGAACCCTCTGGAAACACCATATATTTT.

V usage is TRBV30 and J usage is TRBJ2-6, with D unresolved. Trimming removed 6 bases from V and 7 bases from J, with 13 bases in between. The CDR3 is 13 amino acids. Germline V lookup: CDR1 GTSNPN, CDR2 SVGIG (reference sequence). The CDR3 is CACLRRTANVLTF. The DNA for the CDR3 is TGTGCCTGCCTAAGGCGGACCGCCAACGTCCTGACTTTC.

CDR3 amino acids: CASSYSPESAGPTF. The CDR3 DNA sequence: TGTGCCAGCAGTTACTCGCCAGAGTCAGCAGGACCAACCTTC. The J gene is TRBJ1-2, the V gene TRBV6-2 or TRBV6-3; D is unresolved. Germline CDR1 reads MNHEY; CDR2 reads SVGEGT. The V end lost 0 bases, the J end lost 14 bases, and 19 bases lay between the germline ends. CDR3 size: 14 residues.

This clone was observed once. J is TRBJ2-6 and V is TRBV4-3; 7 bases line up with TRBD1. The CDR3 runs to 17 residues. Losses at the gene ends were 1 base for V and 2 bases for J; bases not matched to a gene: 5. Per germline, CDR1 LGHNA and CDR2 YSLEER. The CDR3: CASSQVPDRAGANVLTF. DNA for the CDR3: TGCGCCAGCAGCCAAGTCCCCGACAGGGCTGGGGCCAACGTCCTGACTTTC.

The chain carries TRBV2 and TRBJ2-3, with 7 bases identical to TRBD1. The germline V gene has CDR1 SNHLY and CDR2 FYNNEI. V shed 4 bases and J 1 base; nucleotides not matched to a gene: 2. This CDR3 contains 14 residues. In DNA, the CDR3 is TGTGCCAGCAGTGGGACAGGCGGCACAGATACGCAGTATTTT. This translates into CASSGTGGTDTQYF.

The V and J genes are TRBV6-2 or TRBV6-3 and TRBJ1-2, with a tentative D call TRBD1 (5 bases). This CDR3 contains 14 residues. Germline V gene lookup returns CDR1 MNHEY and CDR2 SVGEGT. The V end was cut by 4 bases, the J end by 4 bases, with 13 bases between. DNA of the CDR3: TGTGCCAGCAGTTCCCACGGGGCTGGCTATGGCTACACCTTC. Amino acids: CASSSHGAGYGYTF.

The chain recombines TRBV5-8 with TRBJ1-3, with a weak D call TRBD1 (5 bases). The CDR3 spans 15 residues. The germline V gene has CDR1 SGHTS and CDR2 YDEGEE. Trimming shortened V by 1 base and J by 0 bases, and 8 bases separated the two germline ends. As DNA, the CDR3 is TGTGCCAGCAGCTTGAAGGGGTACTCTGGAAACACCATATATTTT. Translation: CASSLKGYSGNTIYF.

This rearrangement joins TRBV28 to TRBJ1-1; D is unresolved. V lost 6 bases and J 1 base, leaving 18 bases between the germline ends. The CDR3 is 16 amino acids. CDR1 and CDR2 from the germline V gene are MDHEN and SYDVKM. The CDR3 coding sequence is TGTGCCAGCAGCGGACCCACAAGGTATGCGAACACTGAAGCTTTCTTT. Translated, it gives CASSGPTRYANTEAFF.

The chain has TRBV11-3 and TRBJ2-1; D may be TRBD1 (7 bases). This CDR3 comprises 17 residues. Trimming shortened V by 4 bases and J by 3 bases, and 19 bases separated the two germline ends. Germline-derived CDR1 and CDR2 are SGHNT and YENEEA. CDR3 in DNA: TGTGCCAGCAGCTCGGGACTGACAGGGACGATCTACAATGAGCAGTTCTTC. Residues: CASSSGLTGTIYNEQFF.

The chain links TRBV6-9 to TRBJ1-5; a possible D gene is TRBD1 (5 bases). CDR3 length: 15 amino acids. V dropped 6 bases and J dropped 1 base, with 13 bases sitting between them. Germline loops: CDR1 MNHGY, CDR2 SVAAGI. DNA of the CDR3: TGTGCCAGCAGCCCTGGGGGGGGGAGCAATCAGCCCCAGCATTTT. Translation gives CASSPGGGSNQPQHF.

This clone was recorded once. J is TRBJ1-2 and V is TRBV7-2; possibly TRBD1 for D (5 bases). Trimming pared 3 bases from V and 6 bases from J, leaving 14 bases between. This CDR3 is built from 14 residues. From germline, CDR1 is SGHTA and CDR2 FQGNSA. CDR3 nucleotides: TGTGCCAGCAGCTTCCTCCGGGGCACGGATGGCTACACCTTC. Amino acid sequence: CASSFLRGTDGYTF. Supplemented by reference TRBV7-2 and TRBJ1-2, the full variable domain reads GAGVSQSPSNKVTEKGKDVELRCDPISGHTALYWYRQSLGQGLEFLIYFQGNSAPDKSGLPSDRFSAERTGGSVSTLTIQRTQQEDSAVYLCASSFLRGTDGYTFGSGTRLTVV.

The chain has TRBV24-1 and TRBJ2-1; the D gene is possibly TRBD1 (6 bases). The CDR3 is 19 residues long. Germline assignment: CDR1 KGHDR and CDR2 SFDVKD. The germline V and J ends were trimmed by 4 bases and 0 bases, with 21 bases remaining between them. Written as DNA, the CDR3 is TGTGCCACCAGTGACCCGACCGGGACATCTGGAAGCTCCTACAATGAGCAGTTCTTC. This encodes CATSDPTGTSGSSYNEQFF.

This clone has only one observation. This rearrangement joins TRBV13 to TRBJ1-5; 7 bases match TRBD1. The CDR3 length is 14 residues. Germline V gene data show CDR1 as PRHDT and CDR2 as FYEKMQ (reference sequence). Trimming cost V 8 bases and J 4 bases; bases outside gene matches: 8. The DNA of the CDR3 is TGTGCCAGCTGTTCAGGGGGTCGGAATCAGCCCCAGCATTTT. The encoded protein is CASCSGGRNQPQHF.

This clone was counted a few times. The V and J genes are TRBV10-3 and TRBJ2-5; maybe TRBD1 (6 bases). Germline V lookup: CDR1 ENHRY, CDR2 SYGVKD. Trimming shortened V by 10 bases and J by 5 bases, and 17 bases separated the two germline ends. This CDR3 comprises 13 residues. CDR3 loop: CATGAAGEETQYF. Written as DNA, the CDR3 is TGTGCCACCGGCGCGGCAGGGGAGGAGACCCAGTACTTC.

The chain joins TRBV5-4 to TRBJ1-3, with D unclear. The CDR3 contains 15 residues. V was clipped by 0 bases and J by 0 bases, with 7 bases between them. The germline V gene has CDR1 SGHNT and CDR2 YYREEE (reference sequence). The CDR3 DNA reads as TGTGCCAGCAGCTTGGACAGCCTCTCTGGAAACACCATATATTTT. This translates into CASSLDSLSGNTIYF. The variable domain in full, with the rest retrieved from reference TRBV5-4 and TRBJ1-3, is ETGVTQSPTHLIKTRGQQVTLRCSSQSGHNTVSWYQQALGQGPQFIFQYYREEENGRGNFPPRFSGLQFPNYSSELNVNALELDDSALYLCASSLDSLSGNTIYFGEGSWLTVV.

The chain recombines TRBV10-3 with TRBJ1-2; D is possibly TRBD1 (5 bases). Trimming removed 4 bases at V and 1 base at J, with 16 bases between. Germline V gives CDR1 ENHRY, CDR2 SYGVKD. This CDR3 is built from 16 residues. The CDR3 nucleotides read TGTGCCATCAGTGTCGGGACCCCTAAAGATAACTATGGCTACACCTTC. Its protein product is CAISVGTPKDNYGYTF.

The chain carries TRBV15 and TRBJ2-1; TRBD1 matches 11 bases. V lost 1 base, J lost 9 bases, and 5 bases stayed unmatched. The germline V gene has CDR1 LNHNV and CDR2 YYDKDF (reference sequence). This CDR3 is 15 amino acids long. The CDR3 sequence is CATSRGTGGSGEQFF. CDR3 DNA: TGTGCCACCAGCAGAGGGACAGGGGGCTCGGGTGAGCAGTTCTTC.

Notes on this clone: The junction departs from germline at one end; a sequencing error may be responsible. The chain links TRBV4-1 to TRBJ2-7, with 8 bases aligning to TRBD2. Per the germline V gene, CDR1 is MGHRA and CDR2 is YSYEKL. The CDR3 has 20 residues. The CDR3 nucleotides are TGCGCCACCAGCCGCCAAGATCGGGGGGGCGGGAGTGTATCGTCCTACGAGCAGTACTTC. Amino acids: CATSRQDRGGGSVSSYEQYF.

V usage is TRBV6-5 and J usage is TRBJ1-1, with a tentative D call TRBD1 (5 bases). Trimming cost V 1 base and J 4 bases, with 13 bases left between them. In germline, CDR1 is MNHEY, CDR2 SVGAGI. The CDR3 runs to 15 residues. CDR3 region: CASSYYGGSTTEAFF. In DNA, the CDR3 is TGTGCCAGCAGTTACTATGGGGGGAGCACCACTGAAGCTTTCTTT.

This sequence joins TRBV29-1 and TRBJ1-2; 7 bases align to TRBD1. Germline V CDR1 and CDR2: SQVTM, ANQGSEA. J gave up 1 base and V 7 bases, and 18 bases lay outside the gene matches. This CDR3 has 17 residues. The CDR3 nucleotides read TGCAGCGCCTCAATCCGGGACAGCCGCCAATTTAACTATGGCTACACCTTC. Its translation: CSASIRDSRQFNYGYTF.

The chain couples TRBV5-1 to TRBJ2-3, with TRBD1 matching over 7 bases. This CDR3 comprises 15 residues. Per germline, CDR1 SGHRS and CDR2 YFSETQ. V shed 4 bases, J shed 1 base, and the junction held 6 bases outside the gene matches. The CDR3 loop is CASSPTGDRTDTQYF. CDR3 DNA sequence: TGCGCCAGCAGCCCCACAGGGGACCGCACAGATACGCAGTATTTT.

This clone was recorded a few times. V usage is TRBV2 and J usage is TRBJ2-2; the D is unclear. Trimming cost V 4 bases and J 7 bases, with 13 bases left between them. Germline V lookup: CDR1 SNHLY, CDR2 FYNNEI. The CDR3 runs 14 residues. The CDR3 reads CASSGTALIGELFF. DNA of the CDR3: TGTGCCAGCAGTGGTACGGCACTAATCGGGGAGCTGTTTTTT.

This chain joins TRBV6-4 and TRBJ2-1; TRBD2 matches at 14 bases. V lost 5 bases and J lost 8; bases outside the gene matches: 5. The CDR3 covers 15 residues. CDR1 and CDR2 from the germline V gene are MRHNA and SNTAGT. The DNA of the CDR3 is TGTGCCAGCAGTCGACTAGCGGGGGGGACCGATGAGCAGTTCTTC. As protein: CASSRLAGGTDEQFF.

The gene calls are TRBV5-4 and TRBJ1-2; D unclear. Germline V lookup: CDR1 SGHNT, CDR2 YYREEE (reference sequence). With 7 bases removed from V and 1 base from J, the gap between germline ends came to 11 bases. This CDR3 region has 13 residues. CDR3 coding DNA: TGTGCCAGCCGTGCGTGGGGTAACTATGGCTACACCTTC. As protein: CASRAWGNYGYTF.

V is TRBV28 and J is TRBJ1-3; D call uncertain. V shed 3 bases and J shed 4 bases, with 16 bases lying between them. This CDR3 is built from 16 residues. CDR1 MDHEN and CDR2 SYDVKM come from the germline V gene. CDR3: CASSLGRIPRGNTIYF. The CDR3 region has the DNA TGTGCCAGCAGTTTGGGCAGGATCCCTCGGGGAAACACCATATATTTT.

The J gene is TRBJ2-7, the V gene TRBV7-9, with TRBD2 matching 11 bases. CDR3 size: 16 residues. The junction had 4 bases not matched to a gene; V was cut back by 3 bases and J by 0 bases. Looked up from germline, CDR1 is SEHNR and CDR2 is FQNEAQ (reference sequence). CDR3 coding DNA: TGTGCCAGCAGCTTCCTAGCGGGAGGAAACTCCTACGAGCAGTACTTC. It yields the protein CASSFLAGGNSYEQYF.